One TCR beta chain is described in this entry. Its antigen has not been determined. Base qualities are not provided; no much larger clone lies one nucleotide away. This specimen comes from a study of blood T cell repertoires in COVID-19 (dated by TCRdb to about 2020). Background for the entire study: Samples covering the acute and convalescent phases of COVID-19 were provided by collaborators in the United States, Italy and Spain. Nearly every sample came with metadata listing a de-identified subject ID, COVID-19 status, age in years and sex. The samples were drawn from two sources: the first 160 participants of the ongoing ImmuneRACE study, and some 1,300 subjects contributed by 6 global collaborators. The dataset comprised deeply sampled blood TCRbeta repertoires from subjects exposed to, actively infected with, or recovered from COVID-19. The material from the prospective study consisted of cDNA or gDNA derived from T cells, B-cell-depleted T cells, or PBMCs. Where available, HLA class I and class II types were obtained from metadata supplied by the sample provider rather than from assay-based typing. A freely available public database, intended as a resource for researchers studying the immune response to SARS-CoV-2, is where the repertoires were released. What the research found in general, with its limitations: How much clinical and demographic metadata was included differed by source and by participant, and the metadata was provided uncurated.

The germline V gene (reference sequence) specifies LNHDA as CDR1 and SQIVND as CDR2. The CDR3 runs 17 amino acids, cysteine and phenylalanine included. The kept DNA is CDR3 alone, 51 bases in frame from the first base. V and J lose 3 bases and 0 bases, and a span of 16 bases separates them. Each collaborating institution followed its own protocols to collect whole blood in K2EDTA tubes. For TCRbeta analysis, collaborators shipped samples in one of three forms: frozen whole blood, isolated PBMCs, or DNA extracted from either of those sample types. TCRbeta CDR3 regions were amplified from genomic DNA by means of the immunoSEQ Assay, a bias-controlled multiplex PCR. As for how the authors treated the data: Nucleated cell counts per sample were estimated from amplification of reference gene primers within the assay. Sequence reads were collapsed and filtered to measure the absolute abundance of every unique TCRbeta CDR3 rearrangement. For each sample, productive Simpson clonality was calculated as the square root of Simpson's diversity index over productive rearrangements. The table comes from immuneACCESS by way of TCRdb, which keeps in-frame sequences with V and J called. Part of the clones is missing from these tables; in studies checked, under half for an unresolved V gene and the rest for unknown reasons. That table is the source of V, J and clone size, and D and trimming were worked out from the DNA. The sample has some 150,000 clones on record, 70% to 85% of them singletons. Of the sample, about 6.8% falls within the top ten clones.

The sequence links TRBV19 to TRBJ2-3; perhaps TRBD1 is the D gene, with 6 bases matching. Material for sequencing was peripheral blood. The sequence was obtained from a woman aged 50 to 60 in a cohort sampled during active or convalescent COVID-19. The CDR3 reads CASSIQQGTPSTDTQYF. Read as DNA, the sequence is TGTGCCAGTAGTATCCAGCAAGGGACACCTAGCACAGATACGCAGTATTTT.